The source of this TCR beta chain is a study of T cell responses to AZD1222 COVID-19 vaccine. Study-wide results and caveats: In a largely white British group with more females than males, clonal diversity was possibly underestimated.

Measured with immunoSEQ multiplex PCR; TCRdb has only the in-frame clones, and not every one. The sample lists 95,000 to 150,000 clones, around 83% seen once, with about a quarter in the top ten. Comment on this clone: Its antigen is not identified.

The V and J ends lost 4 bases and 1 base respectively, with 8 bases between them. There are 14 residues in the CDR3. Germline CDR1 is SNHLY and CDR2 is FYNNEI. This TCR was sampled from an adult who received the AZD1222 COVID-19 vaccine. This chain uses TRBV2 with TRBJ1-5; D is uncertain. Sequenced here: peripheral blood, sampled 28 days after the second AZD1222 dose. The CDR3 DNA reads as TGTGCCAGCAGTGGAGACACCAGCAATCAGCCCCAGCATTTT. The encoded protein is CASSGDTSNQPQHF.